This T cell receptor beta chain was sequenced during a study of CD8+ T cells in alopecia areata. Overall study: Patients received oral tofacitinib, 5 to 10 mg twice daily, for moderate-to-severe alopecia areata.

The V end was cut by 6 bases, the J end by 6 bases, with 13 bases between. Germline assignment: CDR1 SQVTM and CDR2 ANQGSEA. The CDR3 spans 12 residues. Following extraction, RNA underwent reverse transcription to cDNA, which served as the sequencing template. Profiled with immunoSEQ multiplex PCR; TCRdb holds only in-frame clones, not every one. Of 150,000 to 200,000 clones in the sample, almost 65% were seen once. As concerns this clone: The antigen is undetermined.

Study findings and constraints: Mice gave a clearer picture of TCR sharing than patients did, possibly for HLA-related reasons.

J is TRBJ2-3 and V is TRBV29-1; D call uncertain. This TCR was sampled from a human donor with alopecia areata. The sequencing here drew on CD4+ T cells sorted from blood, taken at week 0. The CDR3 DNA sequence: TGCAGCGTGGGCCCCGATACGGATACGCAGTATTTT. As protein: CSVGPDTDTQYF.